This record covers a single T cell receptor (beta chain). Sequencing was performed with immunoSEQ multiplex PCR; in TCRdb, only in-frame clones are kept and a portion is missing. The profile shows some 47,000 clones, roughly four fifths of them singletons. The sample originates from a study of blood T cell repertoires in COVID-19. Whole-study context: Acute-phase and convalescent COVID-19 samples originated in the United States, Italy and Spain. Sources were T cells, B-cell-depleted T cells, or PBMCs; the material itself was cDNA or gDNA.

V was shortened by 3 bases and J by 1 base, with 11 bases between the two germline ends. Germline V lookup: CDR1 KGHSH, CDR2 LQKENI. This CDR3 has 15 amino acids. J is TRBJ2-3 and V is TRBV18; a possible D gene is TRBD2 (6 bases). Sequencing used peripheral blood. This receptor was obtained from a human donor in a cohort sampled during active COVID-19. For the CDR3, the DNA is TGTGCCAGCTCACCCCGGGGAGGTCGCACAGATACGCAGTATTTT. Translated: CASSPRGGRTDTQYF.